The present TCR beta chain was sequenced within a study of CD8 T cell repertoires and HIV-1 epitope variants (TCRdb year 2020). Looking at the study overall: T cells were stimulated in separate culture wells with each of twenty-five peptides representing autologous and known Gag and Nef epitope variants. The control conditions were a CMV, EBV and flu peptide pool, the Ebola AY9 epitope as a negative control, and a well with no peptide. The epitopes tested were three Gag epitope families plus Nef HW9 and YT9. T cells were enriched using the EasySep Human T Cell Enrichment Kit and then co-cultured with an equal number of autologous T cell-negative cells acting as antigen-presenting cells. The cultures were grown for under eleven days in IMDM with gentamicin, and half of the media was changed on days 3 and 7 with IL-2, IL-7 and IL-15 added. A 1M T cell aliquot was kept as an uncultured baseline condition, separate from the roughly 80 T cell cultures. Running each culture condition in triplicate, except for one peptide done in duplicate, gave a total of approximately 83 T cell cultures.

General findings and caveats noted by the study authors: The Nef KF9 family was recognized by five clonotypes and the HW9 family by one, and no responses to the TAALDMSHF plasma variant were observed. Of the nine antigen-specific TCR beta clonotypes identified, six appeared cross-reactive for autologous or known escape epitope variants. Only TCR beta chains were identified by the assay, and proliferation to antigen, not T cell function or cytokine profile, was indicated.

The trim is 5 bases for V and 7 bases for J, with a gap of 23 bases between the germline ends. Via the germline V gene (reference sequence), CDR1 is PRHDT and CDR2 FYEKMQ. Taken from cysteine to phenylalanine, the CDR3 has 16 residues. The only DNA kept is the CDR3, 48 bases in frame from the first base. The EasySep Human CD8+ T Cell Enrichment Kit was used on day 10 to isolate CD8+ T cells from every culture. On this clone itself: The antigen it recognizes is unknown. The input lacks base qualities; no much larger clone sits a single base away.

The immunoSEQ platform was used to sequence TCR beta CDR3 regions at survey depth. The QIAamp DNA micro kit was used to extract genomic DNA from every cultured and uncultured CD8+ T cell population. In the original analysis: Samples with fewer than 5,000 productive reads were excluded, which removed about 6.5% of the roughly 80 HIV peptide-stimulated cultures. A MANAFEST web app trimmed sequences to CDR3 and removed nonproductive sequences, CDR3s under 5 amino acids, and those not starting C or ending F/W. Clonotypes were classified as antigen-specific only if expansion was observed in at least 2 of 3 replicates versus the no-peptide control at FDR 0.01, only within one epitope family. A specific clonotype also had to show a frequency at least fivefold higher than in wells stimulated with peptides from other epitope families. TCRdb limited this immuneACCESS table to in-frame rearrangements with V and J called. A share of clones is missing; checked studies link under half to unresolved V genes, and the rest is unexplained. V and J calls and clone size come straight from that table; D and trimming were deduced from the DNA. The sample has over 5,000 clones on record, about 60% of them singletons. Clones ranked in the top ten supply around two fifths of the sample.

The sample comprised cultured CD8+ T cells derived from PBMCs. The rearranged chain carries TRBV13 and TRBJ2-5; perhaps TRBD1 is the D gene, with 7 bases matching. The receptor comes from a male donor with HIV. Read as DNA, the sequence is TGTGCCAGCAGCCCGTCCGCAGGGGGAAGGCGGGGGACCCAGTACTTC. Its protein product is CASSPSAGGRRGTQYF.